This TCR beta chain was documented in a study of cytomegalovirus exposure and HLA in healthy donors. Study summary: The 110 or so validation repertoires were produced on the same platform as the 670 or so repertoires of the first cohort. This was reported in a later analysis. Study-wide findings and caveats: Using the classifier, cytomegalovirus status was reportedly diagnosed with high specificity and sensitivity.

A note on this clone: Its target is not known.

The repertoire was sequenced with immunoSEQ multiplex PCR; TCRdb's copy has only in-frame clones and lacks some. The sample has 150,000 to 200,000 clones; about four fifths are singletons. V lost 6 bases, J lost 9 bases, and 21 bases lay in between. The germline V gene has CDR1 MDHEN and CDR2 SYDVKM. The CDR3 is 15 amino acids. V gene TRBV28 combines with J gene TRBJ2-1; perhaps TRBD2 as D (6 bases). The sequence derives from a man between 18 and 29 years old in good health and CMV-seropositive. Sequencing was done on a sample of PBMCs. The CDR3, as DNA: TGTGCCAGCAGCCCACCCCTCGGGAGCGGCGGTGAGCAGTTCTTC. Translation: CASSPPLGSGGEQFF.